This TCR beta chain derives from a study of Ad26.COV2.S vaccination and SARS-CoV-2 variants. Background on the study: This donor came from the COV1001 trial of Ad26.COV2.S. General study points: Spike-specific TCR breadth was greater after Ad26.COV2.S than placebo. Analyses of TCR breadth and depth may have underestimated total T cell responses.

Noted treatment: around 19 received Ad26.COV2.S at low or high dose, single or two shots; about 5 received placebo; per-sample allocation not given. Samples were taken on day 63 after the first vaccine or placebo injection. The repertoire was sequenced with immunoSEQ multiplex PCR; TCRdb's copy has only in-frame clones and lacks some. The profile shows some 480,000 clones, roughly 89% of them singletons. This clone was observed a few times. The antigen is not known. Germline V gene lookup returns CDR1 SGHDN and CDR2 FVKESK. The CDR3 sequence is 15 residues long. V trimming: 1 base; J trimming: 6 bases; junction bases outside the gene matches: 2.

The chain employs TRBV14 and TRBJ1-6, with TRBD1 matching over 8 bases. The sample here was peripheral blood, taken in a trial of Ad26.COV2.S vaccine versus placebo. This clonotype originated in a person between 18 and 65 years old who received the Ad26.COV2.S COVID-19 vaccine or a placebo. CDR3 amino acids: CASSQGGQVNSPLHF. CDR3 nucleotide sequence: TGTGCCAGCAGCCAAGGGGGACAGGTTAATTCACCCCTCCACTTT.